Reported below is one T cell receptor beta chain. Trimming at V came to 0 bases and at J to 2 bases, leaving 5 bases not matched to a gene. CDR3 size: 15 residues. The germline V gene encodes CDR1 DFQATT and CDR2 SNEGSKA (reference sequence). The data stem from a study of blood T cells in healthy people across ages. About the study: In model experiments, template switching was able to capture about one barcoded beta molecule for every two T cells that were present.

For the second PCR, which ran for about 6 to 11 cycles, a sample-barcoded 5' primer and a J-beta primer mix were used. TCRdb re-called the 5' RACE reads with MiXCR, one entry per CDR3 protein. The profile shows 700,000 to 900,000 distinct CDR3 sequences, 53% of them singletons. The V and J genes are TRBV20-1 and TRBJ2-7; the match to TRBD1 covers 9 bases. This sequence was found in a man at least 80 years old in good health. Sequencing was performed on blood. The CDR3 spells CSARDDGTGTYEQYF. Written as DNA, the CDR3 is TGCAGTGCTAGAGATGACGGGACAGGGACCTACGAGCAGTACTTC.